This T cell receptor (beta chain) is drawn from a study of blood T cell repertoires in COVID-19. Overall study context: Specimens from acute and convalescent COVID-19 originated in the United States, Italy and Spain. T cells, B-cell-depleted T cells, or PBMCs supplied cDNA or gDNA.

Per the original methods: Amplification with reference gene primers provided the estimates of nucleated cell counts. The method was immunoSEQ multiplex PCR; TCRdb's version includes in-frame clones alone and lacks a portion of them. That table gives V, J and clone size, and the DNA gave D and trimming. The repertoire holds some 46,000 clones, with around 75% as singletons. Trimming pared 4 bases from V and 0 bases from J, leaving 4 bases between. Germline V gives CDR1 SGHNT, CDR2 YENEEA. CDR3 length equals 14 residues. Material for sequencing was peripheral blood. The rearrangement links TRBV11-3 to TRBJ2-6; D not resolved. This receptor was taken from a man older than 75 with acute or convalescent COVID-19. CDR3 nucleotide sequence: TGTGCCAGCAGCTCGGGCTCTGGGGCCAACGTCCTGACTTTC. As protein: CASSSGSGANVLTF. The full variable domain, with the rest looked up from reference TRBV11-3 and TRBJ2-6, is EAGVVQSPRYKIIEKKQPVAFWCNPISGHNTLYWYLQNLGQGPELLIRYENEEAVDDSQLPKDRFSAERLKGVDSTLKIQPAELGDSAVYLCASSSGSGANVLTFGAGSRLTVL.